This TCR beta chain originates from a study of T cell repertoires in cytomegalovirus infection. TCRdb recomputed calls from the reads with MiXCR, one row per CDR3 protein. This sample carries some 240,000 distinct CDR3 sequences, about 15% of them seen once, and the ten largest clones take around half. The CDR3 extends over 11 amino acids. Germline V gene lookup returns CDR1 DFQATT and CDR2 SNEGSKA (reference sequence). The sample consisted of CD8+ T cells from PBMCs. The chain couples TRBV20-1 to TRBJ1-1; D perhaps matches TRBD1 (5 bases). The clonotype was recovered from a human donor in good health (CMV status not recorded). Some clones in this sample may be carry-over from other donors' samples. The CDR3, as DNA: TGCAGAGCCCTATCGGGGCCTGAAGCTTTCTTT. It codes for CRALSGPEAFF.